Listed here is a single T cell receptor (beta chain). Its antigen is currently not known. No clone much larger than this one lies a single base away; base qualities are absent. Spanning cysteine to phenylalanine, the CDR3 consists of 16 amino acids. Of all the DNA, just the CDR3 is kept, 48 bases in frame from base 1. The germline V and J ends show losses of 1 base and 3 bases respectively, and no gene match explains 7 bases of the junction. In the germline V gene (reference sequence), CDR1 corresponds to LNHNV and CDR2 to YYDKDF. Libraries were prepared through the immunoSEQ multiplex PCR assay. TCRdb's version of the immuneACCESS table is confined to in-frame rearrangements and falls short of the full clone set. An unresolved V gene accounts for under half of the shortfall where checked; the remainder is of unknown origin. The sample records roughly 100,000 clones, 92% of which are singletons. Jointly, the top ten make up 0.8% to 1% of the sample.

This entry belongs to a study of T cell changes during pregnancy in multiple sclerosis (dated by TCRdb to about 2019). General notes on the study: In women with multiple sclerosis, the researchers looked at how the T cell repertoire shifted as pregnancy progressed.

The chain links TRBV15 with TRBJ1-2, with 8 bases aligning to TRBD1. This receptor was taken from a female donor with multiple sclerosis, enrolled in a pregnancy study. Specimen: peripheral blood, collected after pregnancy. The DNA sequence reads TGTGCCACCAGCAGAGTTGGACAGGGCCCCGACTATGGCTACACCTTC. Its translation reads: CATSRVGQGPDYGYTF.